Below, one TCR beta chain is given with its context. The source of the sample is a study of T cell changes during pregnancy in multiple sclerosis. Only in-frame clones appear in the TCRdb table, and some are missing; sequencing was by immunoSEQ multiplex PCR. The table shows about 110,000 clones, with approximately 93% occurring only once. The specimen comprised peripheral blood, sampled after pregnancy. The sequence derives from a female donor with multiple sclerosis, enrolled in a pregnancy study.

The CDR3, as DNA: TGTGCCAGCCGTGGCGGGGGGGCAGGGTACGAGCAGTACTTC. This translates into CASRGGGAGYEQYF. The chain joins TRBV7-2 to TRBJ2-7, with 9 bases identical to TRBD2. Looked up from germline, CDR1 is SGHTA and CDR2 is FQGNSA. V was pared by 8 bases and J by 4 bases, with 9 bases of the junction left unmatched. The CDR3 consists of 14 residues. Full variable domain (rest looked up from reference TRBV7-2 and TRBJ2-7): GAGVSQSPSNKVTEKGKDVELRCDPISGHTALYWYRQSLGQGLEFLIYFQGNSAPDKSGLPSDRFSAERTGGSVSTLTIQRTQQEDSAVYLCASRGGGAGYEQYFGPGTRLTVT.